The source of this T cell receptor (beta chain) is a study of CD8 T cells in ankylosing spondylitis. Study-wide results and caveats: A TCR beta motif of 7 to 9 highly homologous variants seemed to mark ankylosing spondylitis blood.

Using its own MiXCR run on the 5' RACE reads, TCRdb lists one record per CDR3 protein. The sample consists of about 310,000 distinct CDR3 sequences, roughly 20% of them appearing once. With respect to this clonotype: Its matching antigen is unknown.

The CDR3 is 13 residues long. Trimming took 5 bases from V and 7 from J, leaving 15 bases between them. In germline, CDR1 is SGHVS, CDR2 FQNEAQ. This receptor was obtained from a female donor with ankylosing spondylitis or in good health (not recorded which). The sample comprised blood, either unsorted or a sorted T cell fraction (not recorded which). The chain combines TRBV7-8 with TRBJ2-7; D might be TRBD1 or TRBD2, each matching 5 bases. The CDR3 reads CASSDSPSGEQYF. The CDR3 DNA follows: TGTGCCAGCAGCGACAGCCCCTCGGGGGAGCAGTACTTC.